Each of the 29 T cell receptor beta chains below was sequenced from the same sample in a study of response to subunit inactivated influenza vaccine. TCRdb reanalysed the RT-PCR reads using MiXCR and keeps one entry per CDR3 protein. The sample includes some 570,000 distinct CDR3 sequences, approximately 10% of them seen just once. The same sample was also studied in work on T cells expressing NK-cell markers. In that study: Scientists made TCR beta cDNA using 5'RACE template switching with UMIs.

Sequences were derived from PBMCs from blood, sampled on the day of vaccination. These receptors came from a man in his fifties who received an inactivated influenza vaccine.

The CDR3 reads CASSFRGTSGGSYNEQFF. CDR3 nucleotide sequence: TGTGCCAGCAGCTTCCGCGGGACTAGCGGGGGCTCCTACAATGAGCAGTTCTTC. The chain is built from TRBV11-1 and TRBJ2-1; 14 bases map to TRBD2. V was pared by 3 bases and J by 0 bases, with 4 bases of the junction left unmatched. Germline lookup yields CDR1 SGHAT and CDR2 FQDESV (reference sequence). The CDR3 covers 18 residues.

The chain couples TRBV20-1 to TRBJ2-7; possibly TRBD2 for D (6 bases). CDR1 and CDR2 from the germline V gene are DFQATT and SNEGSKA (reference sequence). The length of the CDR3 is 14 residues. V was shortened by 6 bases and J by 7 bases, with 22 bases between the two germline ends. CDR3 region: CSANPPGVGGEQYF. Written as DNA, the CDR3 is TGCAGTGCAAATCCCCCGGGGGTTGGGGGGGAGCAGTACTTC.

Only a few counts were recorded for this clonotype. The chain uses TRBV11-2 and TRBJ2-1; tentatively, D is TRBD1 (6 bases). CDR3 length equals 13 residues. The germline V gene has CDR1 SGHAT and CDR2 FQNNGV. V shed 7 bases and J shed 4 bases, with 11 bases lying between them. In DNA form, the CDR3 reads TGTGCCAGCATCCTTACAGGGTACAATGAGCAGTTCTTC. Amino acid sequence: CASILTGYNEQFF.

This chain's CDR3 is CASSPITSGYQETQYF. The CDR3 coding sequence is TGTGCCAGCTCACCTATAACTAGCGGGTATCAAGAGACCCAGTACTTC. This chain joins TRBV18 and TRBJ2-5; TRBD2 aligns across 9 bases. V shed 3 bases and J 2 bases; nucleotides not matched to a gene: 7. The CDR3 is made up of 16 amino acids. Germline CDR1 and CDR2: KGHSH and LQKENI.

This clonotype showed up just a few times. DNA of the CDR3: TGTGCCAGCAGCTCCCCTTGGGTTAACTCCGCCGAGTACCAAGAGACCCAGTACTTC. Translated: CASSSPWVNSAEYQETQYF. The chain uses TRBV5-6 and TRBJ2-5; D is unclear. The CDR3 runs 19 residues. CDR1 is SGHDT and CDR2 is YYEEEE in the germline V gene. V lost 3 bases, J lost 0 bases, and 24 bases lay in between.

This clonotype was counted between two and nine times. This sequence joins TRBV18 and TRBJ2-3; weak D call: TRBD1 (5 bases). The CDR3 is 15 amino acids. Germline CDR1 and CDR2: KGHSH and LQKENI. V was trimmed by 2 bases and J by 4 bases, leaving 13 bases between them. The DNA for the CDR3 is TGTGCCAGCTCACCAACTGCAGGGTGGGCAGATACGCAGTATTTT. It is translated as CASSPTAGWADTQYF.

The J gene is TRBJ2-1, the V gene TRBV5-6, with TRBD1 matching 9 bases. Unmatched junction bases numbered 8, after V lost 5 bases and J lost 2 bases. This CDR3 region has 16 residues. The germline V gene has CDR1 SGHDT and CDR2 YYEEEE. The CDR3 loop is CASSTFDRGAYNEQFF. CDR3 sequence (DNA): TGTGCCAGCAGTACCTTTGACAGGGGGGCCTACAATGAGCAGTTCTTC.

With regard to this clonotype: A much larger clone differs from this one at a single base, so this may be a read error. The rearrangement links TRBV5-1 to TRBJ2-5; 8 bases match TRBD2. This CDR3 spans 14 amino acids. Germline loops: CDR1 SGHRS, CDR2 YFSETQ. This chain's CDR3 is CVSSNGLAQETQYF. CDR3 DNA: TGCGTCAGCAGCAACGGACTAGCTCAGGAGACCCAGTACTTC.

This clonotype came up a few times. The CDR3 protein is CASSPTGFAYEQYF. The CDR3 bases are TGCGCCAGCAGCCCGACAGGCTTCGCCTACGAGCAGTACTTC. J is TRBJ2-7 and V is TRBV5-1; D is possibly TRBD1 (6 bases). Germline CDR1 and CDR2: SGHRS and YFSETQ. The V and J ends lost 4 bases and 2 bases respectively, with 13 bases between them. This CDR3 comprises 14 residues.

The chain carries TRBV9 and TRBJ2-7, with 9 bases matching TRBD2. The germline V gene encodes CDR1 SGDLS and CDR2 YYNGEE. This CDR3 contains 17 residues. The V gene end was trimmed by 4 bases and the J gene end by 6 bases; junction bases not matched to a gene: 17. CDR3 protein: CASSPTGTSRVDGEQYF. In nucleotides, the CDR3 is TGTGCCAGCAGCCCAACGGGGACTAGCCGGGTAGACGGCGAGCAGTACTTC.

This clonotype was counted at least ten times. V is TRBV7-8 and J is TRBJ2-3; 12 positions match TRBD2. With V trimmed by 5 bases and J by 5 bases, 5 bases remained unmatched. CDR3 length: 15 amino acids. Per the germline V gene, CDR1 is SGHVS and CDR2 is FQNEAQ. CDR3 residues: CASSPLAGGGDTQYF. The CDR3 bases are TGTGCCAGCAGCCCACTAGCGGGAGGCGGAGATACGCAGTATTTT.

This clonotype appeared many times. For the CDR3, the DNA is TGTGCCAGCAGCCAAGAAAGGGTATTGAGGACTGAAGCTTTCTTT. This translates into CASSQERVLRTEAFF. This chain joins TRBV3-1 and TRBJ1-1; D is ambiguous. V was trimmed by 0 bases and J by 5 bases, leaving 13 bases between them. The CDR3 sequence is 15 residues long. The germline gives CDR1 LGHDT, CDR2 YNNKEL (reference sequence).

The V and J genes are TRBV4-3 and TRBJ2-2; D may match TRBD1 or TRBD2 (5 bases each). V gave up 0 bases and J gave up 3 bases, with 11 bases separating them. CDR1 is LGHNA and CDR2 is YSLEER in the germline V gene. CDR3 length: 16 residues. CDR3 loop: CASSQDTGRYTGELFF. CDR3 nucleotide sequence: TGCGCCAGCAGCCAAGACACGGGACGGTACACCGGGGAGCTGTTTTTT.

This clonotype occurred a few times. The chain employs TRBV20-1 and TRBJ2-5; D gene ambiguous. The CDR3 is made up of 13 amino acids. Trimming took 0 bases from V and 0 from J, leaving 5 bases between them. The germline V gene encodes CDR1 DFQATT and CDR2 SNEGSKA (reference sequence). The CDR3 region has the DNA TGCAGTGCTAGAGAGGGGTACCAAGAGACCCAGTACTTC. Its translation is CSAREGYQETQYF.

This clonotype has only a few counts. The V gene is TRBV15, the J gene TRBJ2-3; maybe TRBD2 (6 bases). The V gene lost 0 bases and the J gene lost 3 bases, with 10 bases spanning the gap. The CDR3 covers 15 residues. Germline V gene lookup returns CDR1 LNHNV and CDR2 YYDKDF (reference sequence). The chain's CDR3 is CATSRDHSGTDTQYF. The CDR3 DNA follows: TGTGCCACCAGCAGAGATCATAGCGGTACAGATACGCAGTATTTT.

This clonotype has only a few counts. This rearrangement joins TRBV5-1 to TRBJ2-2; 11 bases match TRBD2. This CDR3 has 20 amino acids. Germline V gene sequence: CDR1 SGHRS, CDR2 YFSETQ. The junction had 19 bases not matched to a gene; V was cut back by 5 bases and J by 4 bases. CDR3 sequence: CASRETSTLLAGAGTGELFF. The CDR3, as DNA: TGCGCCAGCAGGGAGACCAGTACCCTACTAGCGGGAGCGGGCACCGGGGAGCTGTTTTTT.

This clonotype was counted only a few times. The chain employs TRBV3-1 and TRBJ2-1; 13 nucleotides line up with TRBD2. V lost 7 bases to trimming and J lost 6 bases; unmatched junction nucleotides: 18. The CDR3 sequence is 19 residues long. Germline lookup yields CDR1 LGHDT and CDR2 YNNKEL (reference sequence). The CDR3 sequence is CASISRRVTSGGAVNEQFF. The CDR3 DNA reads as TGTGCCAGCATCTCTCGCCGGGTAACTAGCGGGGGGGCTGTCAATGAGCAGTTCTTC.

This clonotype was observed a few times. V and J are TRBV28 and TRBJ2-1; TRBD2 matches at 16 bases. V dropped 5 bases and J dropped 7; count of bases not matched to a gene: 14. The CDR3 spans 19 residues. Germline values: CDR1 MDHEN, CDR2 SYDVKM. CDR3 protein: CASSPSSGLAGGITNEQFF. CDR3 DNA: TGTGCCAGCAGTCCGTCATCGGGACTAGCGGGAGGGATTACGAATGAGCAGTTCTTC. The complete variable domain, with remaining parts taken from reference TRBV28 and TRBJ2-1, reads DVKVTQSSRYLVKRTGEKVFLECVQDMDHENMFWYRQDPGLGLRLIYFSYDVKMKEKGDIPEGYSVSREKKERFSLILESASTNQTSMYLCASSPSSGLAGGITNEQFFGPGTRLTVL.

The gene calls are TRBV5-1 and TRBJ1-4; D is unclear. The ends were cut back, 0 bases at V and 3 bases at J, with 9 bases in the middle. CDR1 SGHRS and CDR2 YFSETQ come from the germline V gene. The CDR3 is made up of 15 amino acids. The CDR3 spells CASSLEGRSNEKLFF. As DNA, the CDR3 is TGCGCCAGCAGCTTGGAAGGCCGGTCTAATGAAAAACTGTTTTTT.

V and J are TRBV12-3 or TRBV12-4 and TRBJ2-3; D is possibly TRBD2 (5 bases). The V end was cut by 5 bases, the J end by 1 base, with 16 bases between. The CDR3 loop spans 16 amino acids. The CDR3 DNA sequence: TGTGCCAGCAGTATGAAATCACTAGGTGGCACAGATACGCAGTATTTT. Translated: CASSMKSLGGTDTQYF.

A few counts support this clonotype. The V and J genes are TRBV5-1 and TRBJ1-1, with D uncertain. V was cut by 4 bases and J by 2 bases, with 15 bases left in between. The germline CDR1 and CDR2 sequences are SGHRS and YFSETQ. This CDR3 comprises 15 residues. The CDR3 coding sequence is TGCGCCAGCAGCCCGCTGTTAGCACCAAACACTGAAGCTTTCTTT. Protein product: CASSPLLAPNTEAFF.

This clonotype showed up just a few times. The chain uses TRBV2 and TRBJ2-1, with TRBD1 as a possible D gene (6 bases). The V end lost 4 bases, the J end lost 3 bases, and 13 bases lay between the germline ends. This CDR3 spans 15 amino acids. The germline CDR1 and CDR2 sequences are SNHLY and FYNNEI. The chain's CDR3 is CASSATIRGYNEQFF. The CDR3 coding sequence is TGTGCCAGCAGTGCCACGATCAGGGGCTACAATGAGCAGTTCTTC.

This sequence joins TRBV18 and TRBJ2-7; a possible D gene is TRBD1 (5 bases). Germline V gene lookup returns CDR1 KGHSH and CDR2 LQKENI. The CDR3 length is 17 residues. V was trimmed by 0 bases and J by 2 bases, leaving 17 bases between them. The CDR3: CASSPPVGQGRTYEQYF. Written as DNA, the CDR3 is TGTGCCAGCTCACCACCGGTGGGGCAGGGAAGGACCTACGAGCAGTACTTC.

The rearrangement links TRBV9 to TRBJ2-1; the D gene is possibly TRBD2 (6 bases). The ends were cut back, 0 bases at V and 6 bases at J, with 13 bases in the middle. CDR1 and CDR2 from the germline V gene are SGDLS and YYNGEE. The CDR3 is made up of 15 amino acids. In DNA, the CDR3 is TGTGCCAGCAGCGTAGTGGTGGGAGGAGTCAATGAGCAGTTCTTC. This translates into CASSVVVGGVNEQFF.

The rearrangement uses TRBV29-1 and TRBJ1-2; 9 positions match TRBD1. Trimming at V came to 5 bases and at J to 5 bases, leaving 9 bases not matched to a gene. CDR1 and CDR2 from the germline V gene are SQVTM and ANQGSEA. The CDR3 has 14 residues. CDR3 in amino acids: CSVYTGTGPYGYTF. The CDR3 DNA reads as TGCAGCGTTTACACCGGGACAGGGCCTTATGGCTACACCTTC.

The rearrangement links TRBV11-2 to TRBJ2-7; D is uncertain. The V end lost 3 bases, the J end lost 5 bases, and 14 bases lay between the germline ends. The CDR3 length is 14 residues. The germline gives CDR1 SGHAT, CDR2 FQNNGV. The CDR3 DNA is TGTGCCAGCAGCTTTACTCGATATACGGACGAGCAGTACTTC. It translates to CASSFTRYTDEQYF.

CDR3 in DNA: TGCGCCAGCAGCCAAGTCTACAGGGGGCCCGGGGAGCTGTTTTTT. This encodes CASSQVYRGPGELFF. This rearrangement joins TRBV4-3 to TRBJ2-2, with 9 nucleotides matching TRBD1. Germline trimming cut 1 base from V and 6 bases from J; bases unmatched to any gene: 3. The CDR3 is made up of 15 amino acids. CDR1 is LGHNA, CDR2 YSLEER, per germline.

The V and J genes are TRBV11-2 and TRBJ1-3; D is uncertain. Germline lookup yields CDR1 SGHAT and CDR2 FQNNGV. V lost 5 bases, J lost 0 bases, and 17 bases lay in between. This CDR3 has 17 amino acids. The CDR3 spells CASSPDGWKGSGNTIYF. CDR3 bases: TGTGCCAGCAGCCCAGATGGGTGGAAGGGCTCTGGAAACACCATATATTTT.

CDR3 coding DNA: TGCGCCAGCAGCCAAGACACCAAAACCTACGAGCAGTACTTC. Translating gives CASSQDTKTYEQYF. The chain couples TRBV4-3 to TRBJ2-7, with D unclear. The CDR3 has 14 residues. The germline V and J ends were trimmed by 0 bases and 2 bases, with 8 bases remaining between them. Germline lookup yields CDR1 LGHNA and CDR2 YSLEER.